This entry features one TCR beta chain sequence. This entry belongs to a study of cytomegalovirus exposure and HLA in healthy donors. Primers for the PCR totalled 60 Vbeta and 13 Jbeta. Sequenced by immunoSEQ multiplex PCR; TCRdb stores in-frame clones only, minus some. Of 95,000 to 130,000 clones listed, around two thirds are singletons. The specimen was PBMCs. The TCR comes from a woman in her forties in good health and CMV-seropositive.

CDR3 DNA sequence: TGTGCCAGCAGTTACGACAGTACCTACAATGAGCAGTTCTTC. The encoded protein is CASSYDSTYNEQFF. The chain recombines TRBV6-6 with TRBJ2-1, with D possibly TRBD1 on 5 matching bases. Trimming cost V 2 bases and J 2 bases, with 7 bases left between them. Germline values: CDR1 MNHNY, CDR2 SVGAGI (reference sequence). This CDR3 spans 14 amino acids.